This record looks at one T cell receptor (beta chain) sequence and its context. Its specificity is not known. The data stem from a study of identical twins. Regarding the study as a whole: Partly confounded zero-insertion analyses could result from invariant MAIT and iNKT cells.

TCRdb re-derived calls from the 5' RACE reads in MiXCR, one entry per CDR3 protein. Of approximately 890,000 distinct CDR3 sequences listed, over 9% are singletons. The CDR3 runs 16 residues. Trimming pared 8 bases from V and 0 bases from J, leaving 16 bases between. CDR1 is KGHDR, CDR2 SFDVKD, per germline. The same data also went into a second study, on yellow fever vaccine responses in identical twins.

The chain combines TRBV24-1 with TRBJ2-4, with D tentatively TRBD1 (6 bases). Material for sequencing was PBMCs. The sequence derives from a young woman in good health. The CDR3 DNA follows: TGTGCCACCACCTTGGACAGCGCGCTAGCCAAAAACATTCAGTACTTC. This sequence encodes CATTLDSALAKNIQYF.